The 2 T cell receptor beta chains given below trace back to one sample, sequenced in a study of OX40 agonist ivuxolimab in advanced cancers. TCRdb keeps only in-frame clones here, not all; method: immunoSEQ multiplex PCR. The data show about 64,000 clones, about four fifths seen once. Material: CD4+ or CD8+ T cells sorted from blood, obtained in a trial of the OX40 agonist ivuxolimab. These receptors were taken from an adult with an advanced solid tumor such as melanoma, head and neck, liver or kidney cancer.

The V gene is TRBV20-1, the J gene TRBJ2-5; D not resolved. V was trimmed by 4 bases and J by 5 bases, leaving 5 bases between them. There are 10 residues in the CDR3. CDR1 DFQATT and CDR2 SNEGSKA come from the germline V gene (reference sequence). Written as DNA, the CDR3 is TGCAGTGCTACCATGGAGACCCAGTACTTC. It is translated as CSATMETQYF.

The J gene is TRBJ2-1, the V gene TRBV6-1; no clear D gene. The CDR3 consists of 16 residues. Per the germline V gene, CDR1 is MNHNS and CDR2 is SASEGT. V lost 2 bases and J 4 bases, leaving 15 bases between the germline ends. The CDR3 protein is CASSESRRMGYNEQFF. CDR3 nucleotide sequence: TGTGCCAGCAGTGAATCCCGAAGGATGGGTTACAATGAGCAGTTCTTC.